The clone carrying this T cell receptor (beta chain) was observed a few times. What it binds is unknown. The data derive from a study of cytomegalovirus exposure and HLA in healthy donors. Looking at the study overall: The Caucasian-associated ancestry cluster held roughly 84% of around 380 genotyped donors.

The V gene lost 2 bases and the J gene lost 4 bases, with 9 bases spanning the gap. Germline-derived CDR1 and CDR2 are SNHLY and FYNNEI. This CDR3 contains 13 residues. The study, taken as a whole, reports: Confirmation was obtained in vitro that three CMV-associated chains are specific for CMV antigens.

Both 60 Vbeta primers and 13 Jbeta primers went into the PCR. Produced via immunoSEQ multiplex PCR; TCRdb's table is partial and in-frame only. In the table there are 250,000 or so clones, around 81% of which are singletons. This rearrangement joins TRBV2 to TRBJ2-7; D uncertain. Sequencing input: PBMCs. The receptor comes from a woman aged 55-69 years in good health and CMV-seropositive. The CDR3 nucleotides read TGTGCCAGCAGTGAACCGGTTACTTACGAGCAGTACTTC. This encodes CASSEPVTYEQYF.